This T cell receptor beta chain was sequenced during a study of T cells in Graves' hyperthyroidism and ophthalmopathy. General study results and limits: Ophthalmopathy prediction by the model preceded onset by a median 6.5 months.

As to this clonotype: Its specificity is not known.

Deletions cut 5 bases from V and 8 bases from J, with 14 bases between. This CDR3 spans 13 amino acids. CDR1 and CDR2 (germline): SGHTA, FQGTGA. The source material, RNA transcripts, was used to amplify TCR beta CDR3 regions. First-round RT-PCR with HTBI primers amplified the TCR CDR3 region. TCRdb independently ran MiXCR on the multiplex PCR reads; one entry per CDR3 protein. The table includes 800,000 or so distinct CDR3 sequences, 38% detected once. The chain recombines TRBV7-3 with TRBJ2-3, with a possible D match to TRBD2 (6 bases). The sample comprised blood. The sequence was collected from a man between 18 and 29 years old with Graves' hyperthyroidism. CDR3 bases: TGTGCCAGCAGCCCGGTCGAAGCGGGTACGCAGTATTTT. This sequence encodes CASSPVEAGTQYF.